This T cell receptor (beta chain) was sequenced during a study of spatial heterogeneity in lung cancer. TCRdb processed the 5' RACE reads anew with MiXCR; each CDR3 protein has one entry. The table lists 40,000 to 45,000 distinct CDR3 sequences, roughly an eighth of them singletons. This clonotype is labeled medium-sized. The germline V and J ends were trimmed by 0 bases and 10 bases, with 11 bases remaining between them. Germline V CDR1 and CDR2: SNHLY, FYNNEI. The CDR3 is 13 residues long. Specified time point: sample taken at primary tumor resection. In each case, whole RNA from tumor, nontumor lung or frozen PBMC was sequenced unsorted. Samples were obtained from more than 70 donors, all untreated early-stage non-small cell lung cancer patients.

The sequencing used PBMCs, collected at surgery. The TCR comes from a male donor with early-stage non-small cell lung cancer. The chain couples TRBV2 to TRBJ2-3; D may be TRBD1 (6 bases). In DNA form, the CDR3 reads TGTGCCAGCAGTGAAGCCGTACAGGGTTCGCAGTATTTT. Encoded protein: CASSEAVQGSQYF.